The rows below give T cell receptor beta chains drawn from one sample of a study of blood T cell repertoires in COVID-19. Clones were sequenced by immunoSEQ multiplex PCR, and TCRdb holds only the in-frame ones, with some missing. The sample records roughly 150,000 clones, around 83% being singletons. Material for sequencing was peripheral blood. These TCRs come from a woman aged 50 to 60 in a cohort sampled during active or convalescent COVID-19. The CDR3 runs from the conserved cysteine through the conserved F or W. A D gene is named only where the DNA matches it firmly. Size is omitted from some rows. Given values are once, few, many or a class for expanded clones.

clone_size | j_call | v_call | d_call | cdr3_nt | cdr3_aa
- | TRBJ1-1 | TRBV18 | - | TGTGCCAGCTCAGCGCAGGGGCTAGAAGCTTTCTTT | CASSAQGLEAFF
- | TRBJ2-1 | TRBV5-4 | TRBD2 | TGTGCCAGCGTCTCCAAGCGGGGGGGCTCGGGCTACAATGAGCAGTTCTTC | CASVSKRGGSGYNEQFF
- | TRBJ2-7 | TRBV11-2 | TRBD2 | TGTGCCAGCAGCTTAGTGGGGGGGTCTTTTGAGCAGTACTTC | CASSLVGGSFEQYF
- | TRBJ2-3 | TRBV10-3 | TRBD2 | TGTGCCATCACCCCTAGCGGGGGAAGCACAGATACGCAGTATTTT | CAITPSGGSTDTQYF
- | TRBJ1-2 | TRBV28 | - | TGTGCCAGCAGTACTCCCCCGATTTATGGCTACACCTTC | CASSTPPIYGYTF
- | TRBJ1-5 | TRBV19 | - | TGTGCCAGTACAATCAGCAATCAGCCCCAGCATTTT | CASTISNQPQHF
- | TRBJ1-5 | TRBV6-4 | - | TGTGCCAGCAGTGACTCGCCTCCCTATAGCAATCAGCCCCAGCATTTT | CASSDSPPYSNQPQHF
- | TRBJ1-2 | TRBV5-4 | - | TGTGCCAGTACCTACGCAACAGGGAACTATGGCTACACCTTC | CASTYATGNYGYTF
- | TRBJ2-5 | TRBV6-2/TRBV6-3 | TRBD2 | TGTGCCAGCAGTCTAGCGGGGCGGGCCTACGGCCAAGAGACCCAGTACTTC | CASSLAGRAYGQETQYF
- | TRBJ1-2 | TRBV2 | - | TGTGCCAGCAGTGAAGTTCAAGCGGGCGGTCGTGGCTACACCTTC | CASSEVQAGGRGYTF
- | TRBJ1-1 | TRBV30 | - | TGTGCCTGGACCCGCAGGGGGAACACTGAAGCTTTCTTT | CAWTRRGNTEAFF
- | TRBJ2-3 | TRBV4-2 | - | TGTGCCAGCTGGCCGGGGATTGGGGATACGCAGTATTTT | CASWPGIGDTQYF
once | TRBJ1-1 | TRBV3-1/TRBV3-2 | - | TGTGCCAGCACCCCCCATCTGAACACTGAAGCTTTCTTT | CASTPHLNTEAFF
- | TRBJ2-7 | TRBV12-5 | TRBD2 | TGTGCTAGTGGTTTCCTACTAGCGGGGGGGCTAGTCTACGAGCAGTACTTC | CASGFLLAGGLVYEQYF
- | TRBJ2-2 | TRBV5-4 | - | TGTGCCAGCAGCTTTCAGAACACCGGGGAGCTGTTTTTT | CASSFQNTGELFF
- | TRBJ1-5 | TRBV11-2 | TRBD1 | TGTGCCAGCAGCTTAAACAGGGGGGCCGATCAGCCCCAGCATTTT | CASSLNRGADQPQHF
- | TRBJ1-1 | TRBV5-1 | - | TGCGCCAGCAGCTTGGCGTCATTGAGTGAAGCTTTCTTT | CASSLASLSEAFF
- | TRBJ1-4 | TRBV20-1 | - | TGCAGTGCTAGTCGGCCAGAAACCGGGAAACTGTTTTTT | CSASRPETGKLFF
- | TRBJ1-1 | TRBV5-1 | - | TGCGCCAGCAGCTTCGGCAAGGGAGGTGGCGGGAACACTGAAGCTTTCTTT | CASSFGKGGGGNTEAFF
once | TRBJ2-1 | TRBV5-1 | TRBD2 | TGCGCCAGCAGCACTAGCGGGGCCACCTACAATGAGCAGTTCTTC | CASSTSGATYNEQFF
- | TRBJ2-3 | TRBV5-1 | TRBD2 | TGCGCCAGCAGCAAGGGACTAGCAGATACGCAGTATTTT | CASSKGLADTQYF
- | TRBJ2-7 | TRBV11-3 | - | TGTGCCAGCAGCCGTGGACAGACCGGCTACGAGCAGTACTTC | CASSRGQTGYEQYF
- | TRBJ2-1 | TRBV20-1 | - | TGCAGTGCCCAAAACGGGGGAAGGCAGTTCTTC | CSAQNGGRQFF
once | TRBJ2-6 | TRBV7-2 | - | TGTGCCAGCAGCTTAGTAGGGGGTTCTGGGGCCAACGTCCTGACTTTC | CASSLVGGSGANVLTF
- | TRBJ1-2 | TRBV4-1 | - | TGCGCCAGCAGCCAAGATATCCGGGGGGTGTGGTATGGCTACACCTTC | CASSQDIRGVWYGYTF
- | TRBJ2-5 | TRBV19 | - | TGTGCCAGTAGTATTGAGGGTTGGAGGGAGACCCAGTACTTC | CASSIEGWRETQYF
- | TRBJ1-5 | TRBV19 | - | TGTGCCAGTAGTGCCAACAGGGTTGAACAGCCCCAGCATTTT | CASSANRVEQPQHF
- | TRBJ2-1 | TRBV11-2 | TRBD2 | TGTGCCAGCAGGGTTTGGCAGCGGGGAGGAAATGAGCAGTTCTTC | CASRVWQRGGNEQFF
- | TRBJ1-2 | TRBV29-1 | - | TGCAGCGTTGAAGGGCAGGACTATGGCTACACCTTC | CSVEGQDYGYTF
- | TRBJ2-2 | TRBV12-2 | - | TGTGCAAGTCGCTTAGCGGCCCTGGGACAACGCGCGAACACCGGGGAGCTGTTTTTT | CASRLAALGQRANTGELFF
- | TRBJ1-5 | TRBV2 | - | TGTGCCAGCAGTGGGGGGGATAGCAATCAGCCCCAGCATTTT | CASSGGDSNQPQHF
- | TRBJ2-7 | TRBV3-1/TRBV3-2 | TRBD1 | TGTGCCAGCAGCCAAGATCTGGAGACAGGGGGGTACGAGCAGTACTTC | CASSQDLETGGYEQYF
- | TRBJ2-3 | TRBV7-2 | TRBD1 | TGTGCCAGCAGCTTAAGGGACAGGGGTGGGAAAGATACGCAGTATTTT | CASSLRDRGGKDTQYF
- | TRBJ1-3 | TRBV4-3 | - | TGCGCCAGCAGCCAAGATCCGGTAAACTCTGGAAACACCATATATTTT | CASSQDPVNSGNTIYF
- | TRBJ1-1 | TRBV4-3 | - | TGCGCCAGCAGCCAAGATTGGACAGCCGGGTTGGGTGAAGCTTTCTTT | CASSQDWTAGLGEAFF
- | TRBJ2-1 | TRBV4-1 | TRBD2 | TGCGCCAGCAGCCAAGCACTAGCGGGCTCCTACAATGAGCAGTTCTTC | CASSQALAGSYNEQFF
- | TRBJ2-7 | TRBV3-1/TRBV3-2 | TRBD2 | TGTGCCAGCAGCCCCACTAGCGGGGGCGAGCAGTACTTC | CASSPTSGGEQYF